This TCR beta chain was profiled in a study of human T cells and chemical hapten exposure. Study summary: Small differences in pooled library volume mainly drove the variation in TCR yields per sample. Whole-study results and caveats: With regard to DPC sensitization, TCRs above 1 in 1000 frequency did not change. Having alopecia, donors may respond immunologically unlike healthy people.

Regarding time point: patch test 3, about 24 weeks after DPC sensitization. Regarding treatment: therapeutic diphenylcyclopropenone sensitization with weekly scalp DPC. There are a few counts of this clonotype. Its antigen is undetermined. Unique molecular identifiers were attached to individual cDNA molecules during library preparation. TCRdb reanalysed the RACE reads using MiXCR and keeps one entry per CDR3 protein. The repertoire holds some 110,000 distinct CDR3 sequences, nearly 35% seen once, with 2.5% to 3.5% in the top ten. The clonotype was recovered from a man aged 40-55 years with alopecia areata. Some clones in this sample may be carry-over from other donors' samples. The sample in question was whole blood, obtained in connection with sensitization to the hapten diphenylcyclopropenone (DPC).

The CDR3 here is CSARSTGGETQYF. DNA of the CDR3: TGCAGTGCTAGATCGACAGGGGGAGAGACCCAGTACTTC. This chain uses TRBV20-1 with TRBJ2-5; TRBD1 matches 9 bases. CDR1 is DFQATT and CDR2 is SNEGSKA in the germline V gene (reference sequence). There are 13 residues in the CDR3. V was clipped by 2 bases and J by 4 bases; unmatched bases: 2.